One and the same sample provided the 29 T cell receptor beta chains below, sequenced in a study of blood T cell repertoires in COVID-19. The protocol was immunoSEQ multiplex PCR, while the TCRdb copy is restricted to in-frame clones and leaves out a portion. The sample contains approximately 150,000 clones, approximately 81% of which appear only once. Sequencing was carried out using PBMCs or T cells enriched from blood (not recorded which). The receptors here all came from a man aged 60-69 years who had recovered from COVID-19.

This clone has just a few counts. The V gene is TRBV18, the J gene TRBJ1-2, with D unclear. CDR3 length equals 14 residues. Germline V lookup: CDR1 KGHSH, CDR2 LQKENI. The V end lost 2 bases, the J end lost 8 bases, and 15 bases lay between the germline ends. In DNA form, the CDR3 reads TGTGCCAGCTCACCAGAGTTAAAGGCGGAGGGCTACACCTTC. It encodes CASSPELKAEGYTF.

This chain uses TRBV5-1 with TRBJ1-1, with 8 bases fitting TRBD1. The CDR3 totals 15 residues. V trimming: 4 bases; J trimming: 3 bases; junction bases outside the gene matches: 8. From germline, CDR1 is SGHRS and CDR2 YFSETQ. The CDR3 reads CASSQLTGAYTEAFF. The CDR3 region has the DNA TGCGCCAGCAGCCAACTGACAGGGGCGTACACTGAAGCTTTCTTT.

The rearrangement links TRBV28 to TRBJ2-7, with D possibly matching TRBD2 (6 bases). Germline CDR1 and CDR2: MDHEN and SYDVKM. The V end was cut by 2 bases, the J end by 0 bases, with 14 bases between. This CDR3 comprises 16 residues. CDR3 nucleotides: TGTGCCAGCAGTTTAGGGGGAGGACTGTACTCCTACGAGCAGTACTTC. It is translated as CASSLGGGLYSYEQYF.

As DNA, the CDR3 is TGCGCCAGCAGACAAGGGACAGGATCTGCCTTGGGCTACACCTTC. This gives the protein CASRQGTGSALGYTF. The chain has TRBV5-1 and TRBJ1-2; 8 nucleotides agree with TRBD1. The CDR3 has 15 amino acids. V dropped 5 bases and J dropped 8; count of bases not matched to a gene: 14. Looked up from germline, CDR1 is SGHRS and CDR2 is YFSETQ.

The genes are TRBV5-4 and TRBJ2-5, with TRBD2 matching over 8 bases. Losses at the gene ends were 0 bases for V and 1 base for J; bases not matched to a gene: 2. This CDR3 comprises 15 residues. Per germline, CDR1 SGHNT and CDR2 YYREEE (reference sequence). The CDR3 here is CASSLVSGAQETQYF. The CDR3 nucleotides are TGTGCCAGCAGCTTGGTTAGCGGGGCCCAAGAGACCCAGTACTTC. Full variable domain (remainder filled in from reference TRBV5-4 and TRBJ2-5): ETGVTQSPTHLIKTRGQQVTLRCSSQSGHNTVSWYQQALGQGPQFIFQYYREEENGRGNFPPRFSGLQFPNYSSELNVNALELDDSALYLCASSLVSGAQETQYFGPGTRLLVL.

The genes are TRBV2 and TRBJ2-1; maybe TRBD2 (6 bases). This CDR3 spans 13 amino acids. The V and J ends lost 6 bases and 7 bases respectively, with 13 bases between them. Germline CDR1 reads SNHLY; CDR2 reads FYNNEI. The CDR3, as DNA: TGTGCCAGCAGGGGGACTCTGGGGAATGAGCAGTTCTTC. It encodes CASRGTLGNEQFF.

This clone has only one observation. V gene TRBV30 combines with J gene TRBJ2-7; D remains unclear. CDR3 length: 11 amino acids. The V end lost 2 bases, the J end lost 4 bases, and 6 bases lay between the germline ends. From germline, CDR1 is GTSNPN and CDR2 SVGIG (reference sequence). For the CDR3, the DNA is TGTGCCTGGAGTTCGGTATACGAGCAGTACTTC. Translated, it gives CAWSSVYEQYF.

This chain connects TRBV19 to TRBJ1-1, with a tentative D call TRBD1 (5 bases). The V gene lost 8 bases and the J gene lost 0 bases, with 13 bases spanning the gap. The CDR3 contains 14 residues. Germline CDR1 reads LNHDA; CDR2 reads SQIVND (reference sequence). The CDR3: CASGAAGMNTEAFF. CDR3 coding DNA: TGTGCCAGTGGCGCGGCAGGGATGAACACTGAAGCTTTCTTT.

The V call is TRBV7-6, the J call TRBJ1-2, with D unclear. The CDR3 totals 14 residues. Per germline, CDR1 SGHVS and CDR2 FNYEAQ. V lost 0 bases and J lost 8, with 13 bases in between. Written as DNA, the CDR3 is TGTGCCAGCAGCTTAGCGGAGGGTAGAGGCGGCTACACCTTC. This codes for CASSLAEGRGGYTF.

As DNA, the CDR3 is TGTGCCATCAGTTCTAGAGGGACAGGGGATAACTATGGCTACACCTTC. Protein sequence: CAISSRGTGDNYGYTF. The chain combines TRBV10-3 with TRBJ1-2; 10 nucleotides align to TRBD1. Germline V gene lookup returns CDR1 ENHRY and CDR2 SYGVKD. The CDR3 runs to 16 residues. Unmatched junction bases numbered 7, after V lost 5 bases and J lost 1 base.

The chain joins TRBV6-5 to TRBJ2-7; the match to TRBD2 covers 9 bases. The CDR3 loop spans 15 amino acids. Germline V lookup: CDR1 MNHEY, CDR2 SVGAGI. V lost 5 bases, J lost 3 bases, and 8 bases stayed unmatched. CDR3 bases: TGTGCCAGCAGTCGGGGGGCGGGAGGGCTCTACGAGCAGTACTTC. Its translation is CASSRGAGGLYEQYF.

This chain links TRBV2 with TRBJ1-5, with 9 nucleotides matching TRBD1. Germline CDR1 and CDR2: SNHLY and FYNNEI. J lost 7 bases, V lost 3 bases, and 4 bases had no gene match. The CDR3 length is 14 residues. The CDR3: CASSEGQGRQPQHF. The CDR3 region has the DNA TGTGCCAGCAGTGAGGGACAGGGACGGCAGCCCCAGCATTTT. Together with reference TRBV2 and TRBJ1-5, the CDR3 gives the full variable domain: EPEVTQTPSHQVTQMGQEVILRCVPISNHLYFYWYRQILGQKVEFLVSFYNNEISEKSEIFDDQFSVERPDGSNFTLKIRSTKLEDSAMYFCASSEGQGRQPQHFGDGTRLSIL.

The gene calls are TRBV27 and TRBJ2-7; 11 positions match TRBD2. Germline values: CDR1 MNHEY, CDR2 SMNVEV (reference sequence). V lost 6 bases to trimming and J lost 0 bases; unmatched junction nucleotides: 10. The CDR3 covers 17 residues. The CDR3 DNA reads as TGTGCCAGCAGCCTTATGCTAGCGGGAGGTTCCTCCTACGAGCAGTACTTC. Protein sequence: CASSLMLAGGSSYEQYF.

This chain connects TRBV7-9 to TRBJ1-2; 11 bases align to TRBD1. This CDR3 has 14 amino acids. Germline CDR1 SEHNR, CDR2 FQNEAQ (reference sequence). V lost 5 bases, J lost 5 bases, and 4 bases stayed unmatched. This CDR3 reads CASSQDRGRYGYTF. The CDR3 DNA is TGTGCCAGCAGCCAGGACAGGGGGCGATATGGCTACACCTTC.

The CDR3 sequence: CASRVNYGYTF. The CDR3 DNA sequence: TGTGCCAGTCGGGTGAACTATGGCTACACCTTC. V gene TRBV2 combines with J gene TRBJ1-2, with D hard to call. Trimming stripped 9 bases from V and 2 bases from J, with 7 bases between. The CDR3 has 11 residues. The germline V gene has CDR1 SNHLY and CDR2 FYNNEI.

The chain links TRBV19 to TRBJ1-4; a possible D gene is TRBD1 (6 bases). The CDR3 is 15 residues long. Germline values: CDR1 LNHDA, CDR2 SQIVND (reference sequence). The V end was cut by 3 bases, the J end by 8 bases, with 16 bases between. CDR3 in DNA: TGTGCCAGTAGTATTGGGGGCCGCGTTCGGGAAAAACTGTTTTTT. Protein product: CASSIGGRVREKLFF.

The chain recombines TRBV27 with TRBJ2-7; 14 bases are a match to TRBD2. The V segment lost 5 bases and the J segment 5 bases; nucleotides outside the gene matches: 2. Germline V CDR1 and CDR2: MNHEY, SMNVEV (reference sequence). The CDR3 is 14 residues long. CDR3 protein: CASSPTSGRDEQYF. The CDR3 DNA reads as TGTGCCAGCAGTCCGACTAGCGGGAGGGACGAGCAGTACTTC.

A few counts support this clone. The sample has other DNA sequences that encode this CDR3 too. CDR3 coding DNA: TGTGCCAGCAGCTTAGGGCAGTACAATGAGCAGTTCTTC. Its translation: CASSLGQYNEQFF. The chain joins TRBV7-9 to TRBJ2-1; no clear D. Germline CDR1 SEHNR, CDR2 FQNEAQ (reference sequence). Deletions cut 1 base from V and 4 bases from J, with 5 bases between. The CDR3 extends over 13 amino acids.

The chain carries TRBV5-1 and TRBJ2-6; D gene uncertain. Germline-derived CDR1 and CDR2 are SGHRS and YFSETQ. The CDR3 extends over 13 amino acids. Trimming removed 7 bases from V and 1 base from J, with 6 bases in between. In DNA, the CDR3 is TGCGCCAGCTCCGTATCTGGGGCCAACGTCCTGACTTTC. Translation: CASSVSGANVLTF.

The rearrangement links TRBV27 to TRBJ2-7; TRBD1 agrees at 8 bases. V trimming: 6 bases; J trimming: 2 bases; junction bases outside the gene matches: 6. Looked up from germline, CDR1 is MNHEY and CDR2 is SMNVEV (reference sequence). CDR3 length: 14 amino acids. CDR3: CASRDGQGPYEQYF. The CDR3 DNA reads TGTGCCAGCAGAGATGGACAGGGCCCCTACGAGCAGTACTTC.

The chain uses TRBV6-2 or TRBV6-3 and TRBJ2-3; D gene uncertain. The CDR3 runs 15 residues. CDR1 is MNHEY, CDR2 SVGEGT, per germline. Between the trimmed V and J ends, which lost 1 base and 2 bases, there was a span of 10 bases. CDR3 nucleotide sequence: TGTGCCAGCAGTTACTATTCCAGGTACACAGATACGCAGTATTTT. Amino acids: CASSYYSRYTDTQYF.

V gene TRBV19 combines with J gene TRBJ2-2, with TRBD2 as a possible D gene (5 bases). The germline V gene has CDR1 LNHDA and CDR2 SQIVND (reference sequence). V was clipped by 7 bases and J by 6 bases, with 15 bases between them. CDR3 length: 14 amino acids. This CDR3 is CASTHFTGSGELFF. CDR3 in DNA: TGTGCCAGTACCCATTTCACGGGGTCCGGGGAGCTGTTTTTT.

This chain uses TRBV7-2 with TRBJ2-1, with 11 bases matching TRBD1. Per germline, CDR1 SGHTA and CDR2 FQGNSA. V dropped 5 bases and J dropped 10; count of bases not matched to a gene: 10. This CDR3 is built from 15 residues. The CDR3 sequence: CASSLGQGAQGEQFF. For the CDR3, the DNA is TGTGCCAGCAGCCTAGGACAGGGGGCGCAGGGGGAGCAGTTCTTC.

V is TRBV28 and J is TRBJ1-5; no clear D. CDR1 and CDR2 (germline): MDHEN, SYDVKM. The germline V and J ends were trimmed by 7 bases and 7 bases, with 11 bases remaining between them. The length of the CDR3 is 12 residues. CDR3 residues: CASMALGQPQHF. Here the CDR3 DNA reads TGTGCCAGCATGGCACTAGGACAGCCCCAGCATTTT. The full variable domain, its missing parts supplied by reference TRBV28 and TRBJ1-5, is DVKVTQSSRYLVKRTGEKVFLECVQDMDHENMFWYRQDPGLGLRLIYFSYDVKMKEKGDIPEGYSVSREKKERFSLILESASTNQTSMYLCASMALGQPQHFGDGTRLSIL.

The V gene is TRBV25-1, the J gene TRBJ2-7; possibly TRBD1 for D (6 bases). The V and J ends lost 3 bases and 3 bases respectively, with 21 bases between them. Looked up from germline, CDR1 is MGHDK and CDR2 is SYGVNS. The CDR3 consists of 17 residues. The chain's CDR3 is CASSDPGNRDIDYEQYF. The CDR3 nucleotides read TGTGCCAGCAGTGATCCAGGGAACCGGGACATAGACTACGAGCAGTACTTC.

The rearrangement joins TRBV28 to TRBJ2-4, with D perhaps matching TRBD2 (5 bases). Germline V gene lookup returns CDR1 MDHEN and CDR2 SYDVKM. The length of the CDR3 is 13 residues. V lost 7 bases to trimming and J lost 4 bases, with 11 bases between them. The chain's CDR3 is CASKHGVKNIQYF. CDR3 coding DNA: TGTGCCAGCAAACACGGGGTGAAAAACATTCAGTACTTC.

The CDR3 spells CASRTGGNSNQPQHF. CDR3 nucleotide sequence: TGTGCCAGCAGAACTGGGGGGAATAGCAATCAGCCCCAGCATTTT. This chain links TRBV6-5 with TRBJ1-5, with D possibly being TRBD1 (5 bases). V shed 6 bases and J shed 0 bases, with 12 bases lying between them. This CDR3 region has 15 residues. Per germline, CDR1 MNHEY and CDR2 SVGAGI.

This clone was counted a single time. The chain combines TRBV9 with TRBJ1-6; 12 bases map to TRBD1. Germline lookup yields CDR1 SGDLS and CDR2 YYNGEE. V lost 3 bases to trimming and J lost 10 bases; unmatched junction nucleotides: 8. This CDR3 contains 16 residues. CDR3 bases: TGTGCCAGCAGCGGGGGGACAGGGGGCAGGGAGTCACCCCTCCACTTT. Its translation is CASSGGTGGRESPLHF.

V usage is TRBV10-3 and J usage is TRBJ1-2; D uncertain. The length of the CDR3 is 13 residues. The V gene lost 6 bases and the J gene lost 1 base, with 9 bases spanning the gap. Looked up from germline, CDR1 is ENHRY and CDR2 is SYGVKD. CDR3 bases: TGTGCCATCAGGTCAGACATTAACTATGGCTACACCTTC. Translated, it gives CAIRSDINYGYTF.